These 20 T cell receptor beta chains were sequenced from one sample in a study of CD8 T cells in Susac syndrome. Random hexamers served to reverse transcribe about 0.5 to 1 ug RNA. TCRdb reprocessed the immunoSEQ multiplex PCR reads with MiXCR, giving one entry per CDR3 protein. The table shows about 150,000 distinct CDR3 sequences, with roughly 95% occurring only once. Sequencing was done on a sample of CD4+ T cells from PBMCs. The source of these receptors is a human donor with Susac syndrome.

The rearrangement uses TRBV7-3 and TRBJ2-2, with D uncertain. V lost 2 bases to trimming and J lost 6 bases, with 7 bases between them. CDR1 and CDR2 from the germline V gene are SGHTA and FQGTGA. The CDR3 length is 13 residues. CDR3 region: CASSLVFPGELFF. In nucleotides, the CDR3 is TGTGCCAGCAGCTTAGTCTTCCCCGGGGAGCTGTTTTTT.

The rearrangement uses TRBV29-1 and TRBJ1-2; D possibly corresponds to TRBD1 (6 bases). The CDR3 has 15 residues. Germline assignment: CDR1 SQVTM and CDR2 ANQGSEA. Trimming removed 5 bases from V and 0 bases from J, with 16 bases in between. The CDR3 here is CSVITTGNANYGYTF. CDR3 DNA sequence: TGCAGCGTTATCACAACAGGGAACGCTAACTATGGCTACACCTTC.

The CDR3 spells CSARVGGTNNQPQHF. CDR3 coding DNA: TGCAGCGCCCGGGTGGGGGGTACAAACAATCAGCCCCAGCATTTT. This rearrangement joins TRBV29-1 to TRBJ1-5; a weak D match, TRBD1 (5 bases). The CDR3 has 15 amino acids. The ends were cut back, 7 bases at V and 3 bases at J, with 19 bases in the middle. Germline assignment: CDR1 SQVTM and CDR2 ANQGSEA.

This chain joins TRBV5-6 and TRBJ2-2; TRBD1 matches at 8 bases. After removal of 2 bases from V and 3 bases from J, the junction contained 3 bases not matched to a gene. Per the germline V gene, CDR1 is SGHDT and CDR2 is YYEEEE. CDR3 length: 15 residues. The CDR3 bases are TGTGCCAGCAGCTTCTACAGGGGGGACACCGGGGAGCTGTTTTTT. Protein product: CASSFYRGDTGELFF.

This clonotype turned up a few times. This chain links TRBV29-1 with TRBJ2-3; 12 bases are shared with TRBD2. The CDR3 is made up of 16 amino acids. The J segment lost 9 bases and the V segment lost 6 bases, leaving 16 bases of the junction unmatched. Germline lookup yields CDR1 SQVTM and CDR2 ANQGSEA. CDR3 DNA: TGCAGCGTGACCACCCCCTCGGAACTAGCGGGGGGCACGCAGTATTTT. Residues: CSVTTPSELAGGTQYF.

V and J are TRBV20-1 and TRBJ2-1; TRBD2 aligns across 8 bases. Losses at the gene ends were 0 bases for V and 8 bases for J; bases not matched to a gene: 6. The germline CDR1 and CDR2 sequences are DFQATT and SNEGSKA (reference sequence). This CDR3 spans 14 amino acids. The CDR3 DNA is TGCAGTGCTAGAGATGCGGGGGGCATACATGAGCAGTTCTTC. Its translation is CSARDAGGIHEQFF.

The V and J genes are TRBV20-1 and TRBJ1-5; D may be TRBD1 (5 bases). Per the germline V gene, CDR1 is DFQATT and CDR2 is SNEGSKA (reference sequence). Trimming stripped 6 bases from V and 7 bases from J, with 16 bases between. CDR3 length equals 13 residues. CDR3 sequence reads: CSAARGRRQPQHF. DNA for the CDR3: TGCAGTGCGGCACGGGGGAGAAGGCAGCCCCAGCATTTT.

This clonotype has just one count. The rearrangement joins TRBV20-1 to TRBJ2-3, with TRBD2 matching 7 bases. The V and J ends lost 2 bases and 6 bases, in that order; junction bases with no gene match: 5. The CDR3 spans 13 residues. Per germline, CDR1 DFQATT and CDR2 SNEGSKA (reference sequence). CDR3 sequence (DNA): TGCAGTGCTAGACCGGGGGGAGCTGATACGCAGTATTTT. The encoded protein is CSARPGGADTQYF.

The V and J genes are TRBV10-3 and TRBJ1-6; D call uncertain. The germline CDR1 and CDR2 sequences are ENHRY and SYGVKD. V lost 3 bases to trimming and J lost 8 bases, with 17 bases between them. The CDR3 has 16 amino acids. CDR3: CAISDGGTTMYSPLHF. CDR3 DNA: TGTGCCATCAGTGACGGTGGAACAACTATGTATTCACCCCTCCACTTT.

J is TRBJ2-3 and V is TRBV2, with D tentatively TRBD1 (5 bases). The CDR3 spans 14 residues. Between the trimmed V and J ends, which lost 2 bases and 4 bases, there was a span of 10 bases. Germline V gives CDR1 SNHLY, CDR2 FYNNEI. In nucleotides, the CDR3 is TGTGCCAGCAGTGAACAGGGTCCCTCAGATACGCAGTATTTT. It codes for CASSEQGPSDTQYF.

The chain uses TRBV4-3 and TRBJ2-3; 10 bases line up with TRBD1. The CDR3 has 16 amino acids. V trimming: 0 bases; J trimming: 5 bases; junction bases outside the gene matches: 5. Germline CDR1 LGHNA, CDR2 YSLEER. The CDR3 is CASSQDTGQGEDTQYF. The DNA of the CDR3 is TGCGCCAGCAGCCAAGATACAGGACAGGGGGAAGATACGCAGTATTTT.

The chain has TRBV15 and TRBJ2-5; D not resolved. Between the trimmed V and J ends, which lost 0 bases and 5 bases, there was a span of 13 bases. The CDR3 consists of 15 residues. The germline V gene has CDR1 LNHNV and CDR2 YYDKDF (reference sequence). CDR3 in amino acids: CATSRDGIGRETQYF. Written as DNA, the CDR3 is TGTGCCACCAGCAGAGATGGGATTGGGCGGGAGACCCAGTACTTC.

This chain links TRBV10-3 with TRBJ2-7, with D unresolved. CDR3 length: 14 residues. V lost 0 bases and J lost 9, with 15 bases in between. Germline CDR1 is ENHRY and CDR2 is SYGVKD. The CDR3 DNA reads TGTGCCATCAGTGAGTCGACCACGAGTTCTGGGCAGTACTTC. It is translated as CAISESTTSSGQYF.

The chain links TRBV20-1 to TRBJ1-2, with D maybe TRBD1 (6 bases). Germline V gives CDR1 DFQATT, CDR2 SNEGSKA (reference sequence). CDR3 size: 14 residues. The DNA of the CDR3 is TGCAGCGCCTTGTACAGGGTCGCCAACTATGGCTACACCTTC. It encodes CSALYRVANYGYTF.

V is TRBV5-1 and J is TRBJ2-3, with D perhaps TRBD1 or TRBD2 (6 bases each). V was cut by 6 bases and J by 4 bases, with 15 bases left in between. Germline-derived CDR1 and CDR2 are SGHRS and YFSETQ. The CDR3 is 14 residues long. This CDR3 reads CASKEGGVPDTQYF. The CDR3 DNA follows: TGCGCCAGCAAGGAGGGGGGCGTCCCAGATACGCAGTATTTT.

The chain has TRBV24-1 and TRBJ2-5; D ambiguous. Germline assignment: CDR1 KGHDR and CDR2 SFDVKD. The ends were cut back, 7 bases at V and 4 bases at J, with 18 bases in the middle. CDR3 length: 15 amino acids. CDR3 DNA: TGTGCCACCAGCGCCCGGGCCGGGTCAGGAGAGACCCAGTACTTC. It specifies CATSARAGSGETQYF.

V gene TRBV28 combines with J gene TRBJ1-1; D uncertain. There are 12 residues in the CDR3. V lost 6 bases and J lost 4, with 9 bases in between. Germline CDR1 MDHEN, CDR2 SYDVKM. DNA of the CDR3: TGTGCCAGCAGCCGTAGGACCACTGAAGCTTTCTTT. Translated: CASSRRTTEAFF.

The rearrangement joins TRBV14 to TRBJ2-3; D gene uncertain. CDR1 is SGHDN, CDR2 FVKESK, per germline. CDR3 length: 11 residues. Trimming stripped 2 bases from V and 4 bases from J, with 1 base between. The CDR3 reads CASSQSDTQYF. The CDR3 DNA reads as TGTGCCAGCAGCCAATCAGATACGCAGTATTTT.

The chain employs TRBV14 and TRBJ2-5, with 8 bases fitting TRBD2. Germline assignment: CDR1 SGHDN and CDR2 FVKESK. Trimming took 4 bases from V and 1 from J; bases not matched to a gene: 5. The CDR3 runs to 15 residues. The DNA for the CDR3 is TGTGCCAGCAGCCCTACACGGGGGGGCCAAGAGACCCAGTACTTC. Its translation is CASSPTRGGQETQYF.

This clonotype was observed once. This chain joins TRBV20-1 and TRBJ2-5; 8 nucleotides align to TRBD2. The CDR3 length is 15 residues. V lost 4 bases to trimming and J lost 7 bases; unmatched junction nucleotides: 14. In germline, CDR1 is DFQATT, CDR2 SNEGSKA (reference sequence). CDR3 in amino acids: CSATSLSGGSGTQYF. In DNA form, the CDR3 reads TGCAGTGCTACTAGCTTGAGCGGGGGATCGGGGACCCAGTACTTC.